These T cell receptor beta chains were read from a single sample in a study of regulatory T cells in long-lasting Graves disease. TCRdb itself ran the multiplex PCR reads through MiXCR, one entry per CDR3 protein. The sample shows hundreds of thousands of distinct CDR3 sequences, around 17% of them seen only once. The data were also submitted as part of a second study, on T cells in Graves' hyperthyroidism and ophthalmopathy.

The source material was peripheral blood mononuclear cells (PBMCs), sampled at new diagnosis, from a patient treated with antithyroid drugs. Receptors were obtained from a woman aged 25 to 45 with Graves disease. Both conserved end residues are part of each CDR3. Fields, in order: clone size, V gene, D gene, J gene, CDR3 protein, CDR3 DNA. A D gene is named only where the DNA matches it firmly. Some rows mark clone size as missing; the rest say once, few, many or name a class of expanded clone.

>.|TRBV5-1|.|TRBJ1-6
CASSLRSELWDSPLHF
TGCGCCAGCAGCTTGCGGTCCGAACTATGGGATTCACCCCTCCACTTT
>.|TRBV12-3/TRBV12-4|TRBD2|TRBJ2-1
CASSRGTSGSYNEQFF
TGTGCCAGCAGTCGGGGGACTAGCGGGAGCTACAATGAGCAGTTCTTC
>few|TRBV5-1|.|TRBJ2-7
CASSIDSYEQYF
TGCGCCAGCAGCATAGACAGCTACGAGCAGTACTTC
>few|TRBV10-3|TRBD2|TRBJ2-1
CAISDRELASPFF
TGTGCCATCAGTGATCGAGAACTAGCGTCCCCCTTCTTC
>few|TRBV5-5|.|TRBJ2-7
CASSVDSRASYEQYF
TGTGCCAGCAGCGTAGACAGCAGGGCGTCCTACGAGCAGTACTTC
>.|TRBV10-3|.|TRBJ2-1
CAISEGNEQFF
TGTGCCATCAGTGAGGGTAATGAGCAGTTCTTC
>.|TRBV7-2|TRBD2|TRBJ2-7
CARTGTSGTYEQYF
TGTGCCAGGACCGGGACTAGCGGGACCTACGAGCAGTACTTC
>few|TRBV29-1|.|TRBJ1-6
CSASDGINSPLHF
TGCAGCGCCTCGGACGGGATTAATTCACCCCTCCACTTT
>many|TRBV11-2|.|TRBJ1-2
CASKPGGDYGYTF
TGTGCCAGCAAACCGGGGGGAGACTATGGCTACACCTTC
>.|TRBV14|TRBD2|TRBJ2-7
CASSQGTSGRTYEQYF
TGTGCCAGCAGCCAAGGGACTAGCGGGAGGACCTACGAGCAGTACTTC
>few|TRBV19|TRBD2|TRBJ2-7
CASSILGTSGPPEYF
TGTGCCAGTAGTATACTCGGGACTAGCGGACCACCGGAGTACTTC
>many|TRBV4-3|TRBD2|TRBJ2-1
CASSQELAGGINEQFF
TGCGCCAGCAGCCAAGAATTGGCGGGAGGCATTAATGAGCAGTTCTTC
>many|TRBV18|.|TRBJ1-1
CASSPLSGNMNTEAFF
TGTGCCAGCTCACCCCTATCGGGGAATATGAACACTGAAGCTTTCTTT
>many|TRBV4-1|.|TRBJ2-7
CASSHPRGEGPHEQYF
TGCGCCAGCAGCCACCCGAGGGGGGAGGGCCCTCACGAGCAGTACTTC
>few|TRBV5-1|TRBD1|TRBJ2-5
CASSYRRTGGSETQYF
TGCGCCAGCAGCTACCGCCGGACAGGGGGAAGCGAGACCCAGTACTTC
>.|TRBV29-1|.|TRBJ1-2
CSVGIGAGGYTF
TGCAGCGTTGGTATAGGGGCGGGGGGCTACACCTTC
>many|TRBV7-8|TRBD2|TRBJ2-7
CASSLTLWTSGSYEQYF
TGTGCCAGCAGCTTAACCCTTTGGACTAGCGGGAGCTACGAGCAGTACTTC
>.|TRBV7-2|.|TRBJ2-2
CASNADRNTGELFF
TGTGCCAGCAACGCTGACAGAAACACCGGGGAGCTGTTTTTT
>few|TRBV24-1|TRBD1|TRBJ2-2
CATSDRDRNTGELFF
TGTGCCACCAGTGACAGGGACAGAAACACCGGGGAGCTGTTTTTT
>many|TRBV12-3/TRBV12-4|.|TRBJ2-5
CASSRDIREETQYF
TGTGCCAGCAGTCGGGACATTCGAGAGGAGACCCAGTACTTC
>.|TRBV6-1|TRBD2|TRBJ2-2
CASLLAGVPGELFF
TGTGCCAGCTTACTAGCGGGAGTGCCCGGGGAGCTGTTTTTT
>many|TRBV13|.|TRBJ2-3
CASSSGLATDTQYF
TGTGCCAGCAGCTCGGGACTGGCCACAGATACGCAGTATTTT
>many|TRBV27|TRBD1|TRBJ1-1
CASSSWTGGNTEAFF
TGTGCCAGCAGTTCATGGACAGGGGGGAACACTGAAGCTTTCTTT
>many|TRBV11-2|.|TRBJ1-2
CASRAIGGTYGYTF
TGTGCCAGCAGGGCAATTGGGGGAACCTATGGCTACACCTTC
>few|TRBV24-1|TRBD1|TRBJ1-5
CATSEAGTGFQPQHF
TGTGCCACCAGTGAGGCCGGGACAGGGTTTCAGCCCCAGCATTTT
>many|TRBV20-1|.|TRBJ2-5
CSAIDSQSSQETQYF
TGCAGTGCTATAGACTCACAGTCTTCCCAAGAGACCCAGTACTTC
>many|TRBV28|.|TRBJ1-1
CASSLGTHMNTEAFF
TGTGCCAGCAGTCTCGGGACTCACATGAACACTGAAGCTTTCTTT
>many|TRBV12-3/TRBV12-4|.|TRBJ1-1
CASRGVQGTEAFF
TGTGCCAGCAGAGGCGTACAGGGCACTGAAGCTTTCTTT